Listed below are T cell receptor beta chains from one sample, sequenced in a study of beta chain features in type 1 diabetes. Generated by immunoSEQ multiplex PCR, the TCRdb table keeps only in-frame clones and is missing some. The sample consists of 360,000 or so clones, around 20% of them appearing once. Sequences were obtained from naive CD4+ T cells from blood. These TCRs come from a woman younger than 30 in good health. Both conserved end residues are part of each CDR3. D genes are given only for firm matches. The size field is filled for only some rows; it gives once, few, many or a size class.

TRBJ2-7,TRBV18,-,-,TGTGCCAGCTCACCTACTACACGGTCCGAGCAGTACTTC,CASSPTTRSEQYF
TRBJ2-5,TRBV7-2,-,few,TGTGCCAGCAGCTCAGCGGGCTGGAGGGAGACCCAGTACTTC,CASSSAGWRETQYF
TRBJ2-3,TRBV7-2,-,-,TGTGCCAGCAGCTCCGTGGAGGGAGATACGCAGTATTTT,CASSSVEGDTQYF
TRBJ1-4,TRBV19,TRBD1,-,TGTGCCAGTAGTCCCTCGGACAGGGGGCGAGAAAAACTGTTTTTT,CASSPSDRGREKLFF
TRBJ2-2,TRBV5-1,-,-,TGCGCCAGCAGCTTGGTTTCCGGCGGGGAGCTGTTTTTT,CASSLVSGGELFF
TRBJ2-7,TRBV5-1,-,-,TGCGCCAGCAGCTTGGGCGTGTCCGACGAGCAGTACTTC,CASSLGVSDEQYF
TRBJ2-7,TRBV6-6,-,once,TGTGCCAGCAGTTACAAAGGTCCAGGGTCCTACGAGCAGTACTTC,CASSYKGPGSYEQYF
TRBJ2-7,TRBV13,TRBD2,-,TGTGCCAGCAGTCTCGTTAGCGGGAGGTTATACGAGCAGTACTTC,CASSLVSGRLYEQYF
TRBJ2-5,TRBV7-2,TRBD1,few,TGTGCCAGCAGCTCTCGGACAGGGGGCACGGAGACCCAGTACTTC,CASSSRTGGTETQYF
TRBJ1-6,TRBV10-3,TRBD1,-,TGTGCCATCATGACGGGACAGCCAAATTCACCCCTCCACTTT,CAIMTGQPNSPLHF
TRBJ2-5,TRBV5-1,-,-,TGCGCCAGCAGCTTGCAGGGTCGACGCCAAGAGACCCAGTACTTC,CASSLQGRRQETQYF
TRBJ2-2,TRBV7-6,-,-,TGTGCCAGCAGCCGGAGGGTGGACGGGGAGCTGTTTTTT,CASSRRVDGELFF
TRBJ2-3,TRBV4-1,TRBD1,few,TGCGCCAGCAGCCAAGCTCCCGGGACAGGCACAGATACGCAGTATTTT,CASSQAPGTGTDTQYF
TRBJ2-1,TRBV30,TRBD2,-,TGTGCCTGGAGTGTTCGACTAGCAGTCAATGAGCAGTTCTTC,CAWSVRLAVNEQFF
TRBJ2-7,TRBV9,TRBD1,-,TGTGCCAGCAGCGCCTGGGGACAGGGAAACGAGCAGTACTTC,CASSAWGQGNEQYF
TRBJ2-1,TRBV29-1,-,-,TGCAGCGTTGACCCCGGCTACAATGAGCAGTTCTTC,CSVDPGYNEQFF
TRBJ1-5,TRBV2,-,few,TGTGCCAGCAGTGAATCCGGACAGAATAATCAGCCCCAGCATTTT,CASSESGQNNQPQHF
TRBJ1-1,TRBV6-1,-,few,TGTGCCAGCAGTACTCCGGACAGTAACACTGAAGCTTTCTTT,CASSTPDSNTEAFF
TRBJ2-1,TRBV11-2,-,few,TGTGCCAGCAGCTTCCTGAGCAGCGCCAATGAGCAGTTCTTC,CASSFLSSANEQFF
TRBJ2-5,TRBV6-6,TRBD1,once,TGTGCCAGCAGCCGAAACAGGGGTGAGACCCAGTACTTC,CASSRNRGETQYF
TRBJ2-1,TRBV5-6,-,few,TGTGCCAGCAGCGGCGGGCCCGGGAGCCACAATGAGCAGTTCTTC,CASSGGPGSHNEQFF
TRBJ2-7,TRBV25-1,TRBD1,-,TGTGCCAGCAGTGAAGCGGGACAGGGAGGGAACTACGAGCAGTACTTC,CASSEAGQGGNYEQYF
TRBJ1-1,TRBV7-8,-,-,TGTGCCAGCAGCCCCCCGACAGGCTACACTGAAGCTTTCTTT,CASSPPTGYTEAFF
TRBJ2-5,TRBV7-9,TRBD1,-,TGTGCCAGCAGCTTAGCAGAGTCCAGGGGGCTAGTAGAGACCCAGTACTTC,CASSLAESRGLVETQYF
TRBJ2-3,TRBV18,-,few,TGTGCCAGCTCACCACACCCTCGGACAGATACGCAGTATTTT,CASSPHPRTDTQYF
TRBJ2-7,TRBV10-3,TRBD1,few,TGTGCCATCAGGACAGGGGACGGCTCCTACGAGCAGTACTTC,CAIRTGDGSYEQYF
TRBJ2-1,TRBV9,TRBD2,once,TGTGCCAGCGGTGTCGGGGGGGGAAATGAGCAGTTCTTC,CASGVGGGNEQFF
TRBJ1-2,TRBV4-3,TRBD1,few,TGCGCCAGCAGCCAGGGGACAGAAAGCTATGGCTACACCTTC,CASSQGTESYGYTF
TRBJ2-1,TRBV29-1,-,few,TGCAGCGCTGTGGGCCAGGAAGGCAATGAGCAGTTCTTC,CSAVGQEGNEQFF
TRBJ2-2,TRBV5-1,-,few,TGCGCCAGCAGCTTCTCCGGGGAGCTGTTTTTT,CASSFSGELFF
TRBJ1-4,TRBV30,-,-,TGTGCCTGGAGAAGGGAGCCTAATGAAAAACTGTTTTTT,CAWRREPNEKLFF
TRBJ2-1,TRBV5-1,-,few,TGCGCCAGCAGCTTGGCCAGGGGTCAGTATGAGCAGTTCTTC,CASSLARGQYEQFF
TRBJ2-3,TRBV29-1,TRBD2,-,TGCAGCGCCGCGCCTAGCGGGTCACGGGTGGTAGATACGCAGTATTTT,CSAAPSGSRVVDTQYF
TRBJ1-1,TRBV5-1,-,few,TGCGCCAGCAGCTTGAGGGGCGGGGGCGGCACTGAAGCTTTCTTT,CASSLRGGGGTEAFF
TRBJ1-1,TRBV2,-,few,TGTGCCAGCGGCAGGTCCCCCCAGGGGACTGAAGCTTTCTTT,CASGRSPQGTEAFF
TRBJ2-3,TRBV5-1,-,-,TGCGCCAGCAGCTTGGGACTAGTCCGCACAGATACGCAGTATTTT,CASSLGLVRTDTQYF
TRBJ1-4,TRBV25-1,-,-,TGTGCCAGCAGCCCGGTCGCCCGGGAAAAACTGTTTTTT,CASSPVAREKLFF
TRBJ1-1,TRBV13,TRBD1,few,TGTGCCAGCAGCTCCCGTGAGGGGGCGGTTTGGACTGAAGCTTTCTTT,CASSSREGAVWTEAFF
TRBJ1-1,TRBV28,-,-,TGTGCCAGCAGTTTAGGGCGGGGTTCGGCTGAAGCTTTCTTT,CASSLGRGSAEAFF
TRBJ2-3,TRBV29-1,-,few,TGCAGCGCGCCTAGAGCGGGCCCCACAGATACGCAGTATTTT,CSAPRAGPTDTQYF
TRBJ2-7,TRBV7-8,-,-,TGTGCCAGCCGTGGGCGGCGGGGGCCGTTCGTCTACGAGCAGTACTTC,CASRGRRGPFVYEQYF
TRBJ1-6,TRBV25-1,TRBD1,-,TGTGCCAGCAGTAAGGACAGGGGTTTTTCTCCCCTCCACTTT,CASSKDRGFSPLHF
TRBJ2-3,TRBV18,-,few,TGTGCCAGCTCACCAAGGGCGGAGGCAGATACGCAGTATTTT,CASSPRAEADTQYF
TRBJ2-1,TRBV7-9,-,few,TGTGCCAGCAGCCCGCAAAGGTTGGGCGAGCAGTTCTTC,CASSPQRLGEQFF
TRBJ2-3,TRBV5-1,-,-,TGCGCCAGCAGCTGGGCGAGAGATACGCAGTATTTT,CASSWARDTQYF
TRBJ2-2,TRBV18,TRBD1,-,TGTGCCAGCTCACCAATTGCCGGGACAGTTCGCCCCAGAAACACCGGGGAGCTGTTTTTT,CASSPIAGTVRPRNTGELFF
TRBJ2-5,TRBV6-1,-,-,TGTGCCAGCCTAAAGGGGGTTGAGACCCAGTACTTC,CASLKGVETQYF
TRBJ2-1,TRBV6-1,-,-,TGTGCCAGCAGTGAAGAGGAACAGGGTTTCTACAATGAGCAGTTCTTC,CASSEEEQGFYNEQFF
TRBJ2-7,TRBV10-3,TRBD1,-,TGTGCCATCAGCCGGACAGGGGAGGACGAGCAGTACTTC,CAISRTGEDEQYF
TRBJ1-1,TRBV20-1,-,-,TGCAGTGCCTCGACAGGCCTCGAAGCTTTCTTT,CSASTGLEAFF
TRBJ2-1,TRBV5-1,-,few,TGCGCCAGCAGCGTCCGGACAAGCTCCTACAATGAGCAGTTCTTC,CASSVRTSSYNEQFF
TRBJ2-6,TRBV9,-,-,TGTGCCAGCAGCGTACAGGGTTCTGGGGCCAACGTCCTGACTTTC,CASSVQGSGANVLTF
TRBJ2-2,TRBV5-1,TRBD1,-,TGCGCCAGCAGCTTGGCCGCGGGACAGGGTCCCACCGGGGAGCTGTTTTTT,CASSLAAGQGPTGELFF
TRBJ2-4,TRBV2,TRBD2,few,TGTGCCAGCAGTGGGGGGAGGGGTGAAACGAACATTCAGTACTTC,CASSGGRGETNIQYF
TRBJ1-6,TRBV30,-,-,TGTGCCTGGAGTGGGGGAGAGGGCCTAATGAATCACTTT,CAWSGGEGLMNHF
TRBJ2-7,TRBV7-2,TRBD1,few,TGTGCCAGCAGCCCTCCGGGACAGGGCTACGAGCAGTACTTC,CASSPPGQGYEQYF
TRBJ2-1,TRBV15,TRBD2,-,TGTGCCACCAGCAGAGGTCTAGCGGAAAAATACAATGAGCAGTTCTTC,CATSRGLAEKYNEQFF
TRBJ1-5,TRBV30,-,-,TGTGCCTGGAGTGACAGTGATCAGCCCCAGCATTTT,CAWSDSDQPQHF
TRBJ1-2,TRBV27,TRBD1,few,TGTGCCAGCCAAACAGGGGACTCCGGGGGCTACACCTTC,CASQTGDSGGYTF
TRBJ1-2,TRBV7-8,TRBD1,-,TGTGCCAGCAGCTTAGCAGGGGGCTTGTATGGCTACACCTTC,CASSLAGGLYGYTF